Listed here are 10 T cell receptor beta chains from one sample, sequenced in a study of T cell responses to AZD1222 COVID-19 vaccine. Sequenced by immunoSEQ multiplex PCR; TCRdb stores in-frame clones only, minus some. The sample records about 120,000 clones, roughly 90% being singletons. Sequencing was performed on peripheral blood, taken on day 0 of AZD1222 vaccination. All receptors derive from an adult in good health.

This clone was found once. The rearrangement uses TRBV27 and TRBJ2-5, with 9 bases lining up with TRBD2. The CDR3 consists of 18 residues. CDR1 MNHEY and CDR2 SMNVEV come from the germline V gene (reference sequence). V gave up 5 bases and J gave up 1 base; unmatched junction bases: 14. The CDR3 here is CASSPRPWGSGGQETQYF. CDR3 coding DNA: TGTGCCAGCAGTCCCCGACCGTGGGGTAGCGGGGGCCAAGAGACCCAGTACTTC.

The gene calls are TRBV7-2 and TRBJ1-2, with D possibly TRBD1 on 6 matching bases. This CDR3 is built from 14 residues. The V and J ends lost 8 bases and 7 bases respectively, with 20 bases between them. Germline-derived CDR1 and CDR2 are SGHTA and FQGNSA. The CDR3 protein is CASARQGLYVGYTF. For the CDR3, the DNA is TGTGCCAGCGCCCGCCAGGGGCTTTACGTTGGCTACACCTTC.

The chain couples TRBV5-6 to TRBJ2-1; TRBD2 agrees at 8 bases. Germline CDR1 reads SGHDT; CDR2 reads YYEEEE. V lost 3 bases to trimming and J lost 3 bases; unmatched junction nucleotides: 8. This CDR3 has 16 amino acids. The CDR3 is CASSSLAGTGYNEQFF. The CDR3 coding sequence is TGTGCCAGCAGCTCTTTAGCGGGGACCGGCTACAATGAGCAGTTCTTC.

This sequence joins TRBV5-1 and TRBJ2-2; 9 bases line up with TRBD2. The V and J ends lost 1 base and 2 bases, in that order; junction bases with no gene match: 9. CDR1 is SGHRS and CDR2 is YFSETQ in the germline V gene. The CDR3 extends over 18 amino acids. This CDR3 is CASSLSGLAGRNTGELFF. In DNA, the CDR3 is TGCGCCAGCAGCTTGAGCGGGCTAGCGGGACGAAACACCGGGGAGCTGTTTTTT.

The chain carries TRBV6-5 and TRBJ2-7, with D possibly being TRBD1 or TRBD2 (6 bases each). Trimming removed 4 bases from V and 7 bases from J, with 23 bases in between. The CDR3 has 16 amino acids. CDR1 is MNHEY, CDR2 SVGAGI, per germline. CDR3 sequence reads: CASSSLLGGLGREQYF. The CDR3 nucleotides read TGTGCCAGCAGTTCTCTACTTGGGGGGCTCGGAAGAGAGCAGTACTTC.

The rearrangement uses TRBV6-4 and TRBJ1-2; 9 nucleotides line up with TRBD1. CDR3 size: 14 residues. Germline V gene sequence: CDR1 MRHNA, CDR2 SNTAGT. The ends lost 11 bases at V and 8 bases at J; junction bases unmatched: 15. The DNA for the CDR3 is TGTGCCGGACACCTGGGACAGGGACTGGGCGGCTACACCTTC. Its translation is CAGHLGQGLGGYTF.

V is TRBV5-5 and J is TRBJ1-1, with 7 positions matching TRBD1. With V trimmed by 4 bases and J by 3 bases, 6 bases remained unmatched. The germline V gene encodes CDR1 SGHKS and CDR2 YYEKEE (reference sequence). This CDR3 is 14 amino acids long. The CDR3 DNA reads TGTGCCAGCAGCACAGGGGCGGGGGACACTGAAGCTTTCTTT. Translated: CASSTGAGDTEAFF.

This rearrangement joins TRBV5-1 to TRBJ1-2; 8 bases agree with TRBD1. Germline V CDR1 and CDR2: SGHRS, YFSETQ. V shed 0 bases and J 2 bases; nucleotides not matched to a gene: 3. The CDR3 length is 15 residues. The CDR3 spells CASSLGTGPNYGYTF. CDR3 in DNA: TGCGCCAGCAGCTTGGGGACAGGGCCAAACTATGGCTACACCTTC.

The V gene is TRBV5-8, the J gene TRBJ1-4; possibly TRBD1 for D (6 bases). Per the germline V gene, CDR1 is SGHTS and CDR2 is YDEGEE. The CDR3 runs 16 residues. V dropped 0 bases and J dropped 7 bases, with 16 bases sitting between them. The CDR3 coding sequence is TGTGCCAGCAGCTTGGCCAGGTGGGGGCCGGGTGAAAAACTGTTTTTT. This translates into CASSLARWGPGEKLFF.

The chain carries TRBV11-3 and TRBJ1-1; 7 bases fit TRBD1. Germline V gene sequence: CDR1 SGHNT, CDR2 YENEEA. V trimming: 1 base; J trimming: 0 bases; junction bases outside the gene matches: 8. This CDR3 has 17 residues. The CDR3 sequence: CASSLGDRDYMNTEAFF. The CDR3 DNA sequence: TGTGCCAGCAGCTTAGGGGACAGAGATTACATGAACACTGAAGCTTTCTTT.